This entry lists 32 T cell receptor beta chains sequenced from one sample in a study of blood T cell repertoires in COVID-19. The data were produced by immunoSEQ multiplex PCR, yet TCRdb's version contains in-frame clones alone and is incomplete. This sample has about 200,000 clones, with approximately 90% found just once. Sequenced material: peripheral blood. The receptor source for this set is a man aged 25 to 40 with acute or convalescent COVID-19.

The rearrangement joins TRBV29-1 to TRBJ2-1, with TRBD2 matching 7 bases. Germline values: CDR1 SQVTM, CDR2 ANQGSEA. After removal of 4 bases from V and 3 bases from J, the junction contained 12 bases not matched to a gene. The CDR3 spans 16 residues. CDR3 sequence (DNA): TGCAGCGTTGCAGGCGGGAGAATACTCATCTACAATGAGCAGTTCTTC. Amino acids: CSVAGGRILIYNEQFF.

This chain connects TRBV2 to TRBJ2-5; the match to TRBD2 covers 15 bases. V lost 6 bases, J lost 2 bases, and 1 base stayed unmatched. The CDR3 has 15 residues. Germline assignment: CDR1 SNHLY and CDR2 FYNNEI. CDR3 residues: CASSGTSGGQETQYF. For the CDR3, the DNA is TGTGCCAGCAGCGGGACTAGCGGGGGGCAAGAGACCCAGTACTTC.

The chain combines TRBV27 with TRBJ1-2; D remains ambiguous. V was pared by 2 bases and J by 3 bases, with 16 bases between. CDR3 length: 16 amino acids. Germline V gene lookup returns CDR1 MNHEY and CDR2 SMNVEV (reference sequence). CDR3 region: CASSLREVVGYYGYTF. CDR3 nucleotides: TGTGCCAGCAGTTTAAGGGAGGTTGTGGGCTACTATGGCTACACCTTC.

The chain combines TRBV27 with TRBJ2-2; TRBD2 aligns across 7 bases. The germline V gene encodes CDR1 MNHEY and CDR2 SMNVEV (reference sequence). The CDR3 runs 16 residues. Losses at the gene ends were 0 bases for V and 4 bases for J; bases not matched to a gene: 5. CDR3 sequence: CASSLSPGGFTGELFF. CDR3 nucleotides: TGTGCCAGCAGTTTATCGCCGGGGGGATTCACCGGGGAGCTGTTTTTT.

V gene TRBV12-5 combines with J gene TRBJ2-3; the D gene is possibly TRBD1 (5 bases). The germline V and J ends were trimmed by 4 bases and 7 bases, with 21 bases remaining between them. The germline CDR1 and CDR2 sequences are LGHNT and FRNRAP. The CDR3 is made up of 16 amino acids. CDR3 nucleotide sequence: TGTGCTAGTGGTTCCTATGGGGCCCCCCGTACGTATACGCAGTATTTT. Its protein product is CASGSYGAPRTYTQYF.

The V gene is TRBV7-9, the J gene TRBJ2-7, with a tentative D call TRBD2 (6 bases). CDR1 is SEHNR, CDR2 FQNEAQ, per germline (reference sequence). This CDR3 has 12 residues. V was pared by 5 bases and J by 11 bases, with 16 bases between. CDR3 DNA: TGTGCCAGCAGCCCGCGCCCGACTAGTAAGTACTTC. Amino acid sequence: CASSPRPTSKYF.

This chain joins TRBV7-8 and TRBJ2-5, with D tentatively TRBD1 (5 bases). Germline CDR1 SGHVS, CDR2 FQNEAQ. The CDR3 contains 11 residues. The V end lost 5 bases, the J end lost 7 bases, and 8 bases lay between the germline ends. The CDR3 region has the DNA TGTGCCAGCAGCAGGGGCGTGACCCAGTACTTC. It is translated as CASSRGVTQYF. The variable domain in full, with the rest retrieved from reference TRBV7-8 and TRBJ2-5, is GAGVSQSPRYKVAKRGQDVALRCDPISGHVSLFWYQQALGQGPEFLTYFQNEAQLDKSGLPSDRFFAERPEGSVSTLKIQRTQQEDSAVYLCASSRGVTQYFGPGTRLLVL.

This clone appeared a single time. The chain's CDR3 is CAWIRVGGNTIYF. CDR3 DNA: TGTGCCTGGATCAGGGTTGGAGGAAACACCATATATTTT. The J gene is TRBJ1-3, the V gene TRBV30; weak D call: TRBD1 (5 bases). V was trimmed by 4 bases and J by 4 bases, leaving 11 bases between them. The CDR3 is made up of 13 amino acids. CDR1 and CDR2 (germline): GTSNPN, SVGIG (reference sequence). The whole variable domain, remainder taken from reference TRBV30 and TRBJ1-3, is SQTIHQWPATLVQPVGSPLSLECTVEGTSNPNLYWYRQAAGRGLQLLFYSVGIGQISSEVPQNLSASRPQDRQFILSSKKLLLSDSGFYLCAWIRVGGNTIYFGEGSWLTVV.

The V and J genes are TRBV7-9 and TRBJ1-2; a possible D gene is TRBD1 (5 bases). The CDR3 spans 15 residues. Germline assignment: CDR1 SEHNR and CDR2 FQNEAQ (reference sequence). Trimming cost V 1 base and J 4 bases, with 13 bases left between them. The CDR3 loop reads CASSLEAGGTYGYTF. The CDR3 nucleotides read TGTGCCAGCAGCTTAGAAGCGGGGGGGACCTATGGCTACACCTTC.

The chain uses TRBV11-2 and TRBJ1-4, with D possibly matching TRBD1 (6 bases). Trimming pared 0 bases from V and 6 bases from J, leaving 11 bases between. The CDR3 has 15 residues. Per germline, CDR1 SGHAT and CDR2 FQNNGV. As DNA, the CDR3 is TGTGCCAGCAGCTTAGATCGGCGGGGGCATGAAAAACTGTTTTTT. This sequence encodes CASSLDRRGHEKLFF.

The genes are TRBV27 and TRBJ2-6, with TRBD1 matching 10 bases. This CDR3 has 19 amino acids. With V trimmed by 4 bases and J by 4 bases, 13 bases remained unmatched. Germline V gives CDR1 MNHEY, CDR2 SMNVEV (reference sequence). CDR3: CASSYTLRQGAMGANVLTF. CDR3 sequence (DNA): TGTGCCAGCAGTTACACCCTCCGACAGGGGGCAATGGGGGCCAACGTCCTGACTTTC.

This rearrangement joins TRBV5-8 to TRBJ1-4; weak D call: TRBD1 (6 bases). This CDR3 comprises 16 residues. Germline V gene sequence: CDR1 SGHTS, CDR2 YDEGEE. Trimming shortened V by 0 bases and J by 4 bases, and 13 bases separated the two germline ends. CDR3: CASSLVRGPINEKLFF. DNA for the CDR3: TGTGCCAGCAGCTTGGTCAGGGGCCCGATTAATGAAAAACTGTTTTTT.

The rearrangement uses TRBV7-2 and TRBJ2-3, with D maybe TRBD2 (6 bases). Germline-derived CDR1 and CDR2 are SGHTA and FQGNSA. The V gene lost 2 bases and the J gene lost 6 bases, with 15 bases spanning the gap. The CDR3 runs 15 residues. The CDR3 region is CASSLMAGRSDTQYF. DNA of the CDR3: TGTGCCAGCAGCTTAATGGCGGGAAGGTCGGATACGCAGTATTTT.

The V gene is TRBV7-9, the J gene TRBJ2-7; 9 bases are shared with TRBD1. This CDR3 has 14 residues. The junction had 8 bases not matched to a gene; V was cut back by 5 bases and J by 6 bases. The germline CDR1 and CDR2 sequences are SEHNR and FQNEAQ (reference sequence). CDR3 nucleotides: TGTGCCAGCAGCCACCGGGACAGGGTCTTCGAGCAGTACTTC. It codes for CASSHRDRVFEQYF.

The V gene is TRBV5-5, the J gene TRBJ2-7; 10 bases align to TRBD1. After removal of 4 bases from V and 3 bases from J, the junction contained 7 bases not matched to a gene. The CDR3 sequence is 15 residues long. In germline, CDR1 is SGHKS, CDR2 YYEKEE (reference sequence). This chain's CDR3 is CASSATGTGDYEQYF. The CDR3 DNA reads TGTGCCAGCAGCGCAACCGGGACAGGGGACTACGAGCAGTACTTC.

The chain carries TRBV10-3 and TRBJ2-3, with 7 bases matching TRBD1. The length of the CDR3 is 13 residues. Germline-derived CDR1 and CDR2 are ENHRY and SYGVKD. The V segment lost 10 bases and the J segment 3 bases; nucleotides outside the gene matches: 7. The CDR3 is CATRQGWTDTQYF. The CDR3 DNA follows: TGTGCCACCCGACAGGGTTGGACAGATACGCAGTATTTT.

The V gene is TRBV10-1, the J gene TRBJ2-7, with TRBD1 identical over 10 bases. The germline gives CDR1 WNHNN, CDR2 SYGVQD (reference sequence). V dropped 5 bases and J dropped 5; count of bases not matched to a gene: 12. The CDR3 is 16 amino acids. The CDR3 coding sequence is TGCGCCAGCAGTCCGGAGGGACAGGGGAATTTACACGAGCAGTACTTC. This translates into CASSPEGQGNLHEQYF.

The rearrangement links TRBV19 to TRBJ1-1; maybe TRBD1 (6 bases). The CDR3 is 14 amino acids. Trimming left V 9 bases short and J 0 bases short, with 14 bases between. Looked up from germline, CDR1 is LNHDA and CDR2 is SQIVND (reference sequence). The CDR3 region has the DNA TGTGCCAGACAGGGTACTTTCATGAACACTGAAGCTTTCTTT. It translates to CARQGTFMNTEAFF. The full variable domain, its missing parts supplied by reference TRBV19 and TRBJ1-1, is DGGITQSPKYLFRKEGQNVTLSCEQNLNHDAMYWYRQDPGQGLRLIYYSQIVNDFQKGDIAEGYSVSREKKESFPLTVTSAQKNPTAFYLCARQGTFMNTEAFFGQGTRLTVV.

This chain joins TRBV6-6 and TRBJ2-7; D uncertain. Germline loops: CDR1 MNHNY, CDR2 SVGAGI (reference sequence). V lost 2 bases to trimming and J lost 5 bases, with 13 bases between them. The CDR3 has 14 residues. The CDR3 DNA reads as TGTGCCAGCAGTTACAGGCAGGTCAGCAACGAGCAGTACTTC. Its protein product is CASSYRQVSNEQYF.

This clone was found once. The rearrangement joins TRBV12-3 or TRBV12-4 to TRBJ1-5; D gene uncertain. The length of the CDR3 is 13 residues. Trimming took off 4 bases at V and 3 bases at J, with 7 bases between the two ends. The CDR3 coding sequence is TGTGCCAGCAGTTACAGCTACAATCAGCCCCAGCATTTT. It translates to CASSYSYNQPQHF.

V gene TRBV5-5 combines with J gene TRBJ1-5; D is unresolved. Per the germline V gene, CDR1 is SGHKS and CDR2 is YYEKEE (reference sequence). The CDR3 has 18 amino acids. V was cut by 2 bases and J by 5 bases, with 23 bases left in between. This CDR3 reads CASSLISVRGSYHQPQHF. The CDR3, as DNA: TGTGCCAGCAGCTTAATTTCAGTTCGTGGTTCATATCATCAGCCCCAGCATTTT.

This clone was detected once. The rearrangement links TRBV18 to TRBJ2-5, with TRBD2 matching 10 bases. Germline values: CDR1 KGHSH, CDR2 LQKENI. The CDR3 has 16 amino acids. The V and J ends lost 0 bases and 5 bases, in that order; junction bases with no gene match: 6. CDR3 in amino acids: CASSPPKASGGETQYF. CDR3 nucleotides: TGTGCCAGCTCACCACCAAAGGCTAGCGGGGGCGAGACCCAGTACTTC.

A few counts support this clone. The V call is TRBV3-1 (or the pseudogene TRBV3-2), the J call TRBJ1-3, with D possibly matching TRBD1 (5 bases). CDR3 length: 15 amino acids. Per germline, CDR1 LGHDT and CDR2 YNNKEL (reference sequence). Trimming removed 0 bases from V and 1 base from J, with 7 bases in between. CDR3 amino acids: CASSQDRASGNTIYF. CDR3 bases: TGTGCCAGCAGCCAAGACAGGGCATCTGGAAACACCATATATTTT.

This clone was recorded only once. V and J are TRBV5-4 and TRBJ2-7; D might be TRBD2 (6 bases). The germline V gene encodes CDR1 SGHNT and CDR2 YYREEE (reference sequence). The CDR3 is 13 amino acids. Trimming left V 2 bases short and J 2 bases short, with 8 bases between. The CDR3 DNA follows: TGTGCCAGCAGCTTTGGGACTGCCTACGAGCAGTACTTC. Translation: CASSFGTAYEQYF.

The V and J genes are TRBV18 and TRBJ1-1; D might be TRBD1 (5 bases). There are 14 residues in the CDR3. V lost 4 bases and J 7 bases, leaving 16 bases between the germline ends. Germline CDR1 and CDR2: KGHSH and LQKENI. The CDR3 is CASSRGEATNEAFF. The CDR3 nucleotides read TGTGCCAGCTCACGGGGGGAGGCCACCAATGAAGCTTTCTTT. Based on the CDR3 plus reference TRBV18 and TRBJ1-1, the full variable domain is NAGVMQNPRHLVRRRGQEARLRCSPMKGHSHVYWYRQLPEEGLKFMVYLQKENIIDESGMPKERFSAEFPKEGPSILRIQQVVRGDSAAYFCASSRGEATNEAFFGQGTRLTVV.

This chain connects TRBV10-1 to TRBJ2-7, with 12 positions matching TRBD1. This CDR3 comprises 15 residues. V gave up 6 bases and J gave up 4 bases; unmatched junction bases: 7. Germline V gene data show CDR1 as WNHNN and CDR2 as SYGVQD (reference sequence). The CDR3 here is CASSPGTGGRYEQYF. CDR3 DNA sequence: TGCGCCAGCAGCCCCGGGACAGGGGGCAGATACGAGCAGTACTTC.

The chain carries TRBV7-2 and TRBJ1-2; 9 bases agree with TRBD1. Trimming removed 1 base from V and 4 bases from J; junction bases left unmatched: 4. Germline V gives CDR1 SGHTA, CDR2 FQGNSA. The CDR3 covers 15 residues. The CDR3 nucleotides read TGTGCCAGCAGCTTAGGGGGGGGACAGGGCTATGGCTACACCTTC. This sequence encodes CASSLGGGQGYGYTF.

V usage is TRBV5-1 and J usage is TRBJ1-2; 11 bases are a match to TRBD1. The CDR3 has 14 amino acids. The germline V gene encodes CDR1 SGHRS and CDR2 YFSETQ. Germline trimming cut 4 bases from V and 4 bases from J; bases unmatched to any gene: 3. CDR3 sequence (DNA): TGCGCCAGCAGCCCCGGGACAGGGGGCTATGGCTACACCTTC. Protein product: CASSPGTGGYGYTF. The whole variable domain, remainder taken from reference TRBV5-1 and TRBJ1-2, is KAGVTQTPRYLIKTRGQQVTLSCSPISGHRSVSWYQQTPGQGLQFLFEYFSETQRNKGNFPGRFSGRQFSNSRSEMNVSTLELGDSALYLCASSPGTGGYGYTFGSGTRLTVV.

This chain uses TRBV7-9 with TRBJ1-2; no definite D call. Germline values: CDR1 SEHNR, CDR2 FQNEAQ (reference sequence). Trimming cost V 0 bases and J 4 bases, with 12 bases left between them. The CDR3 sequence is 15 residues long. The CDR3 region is CASSLALAASYGYTF. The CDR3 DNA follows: TGTGCCAGCAGCTTAGCGCTCGCAGCTAGCTATGGCTACACCTTC.

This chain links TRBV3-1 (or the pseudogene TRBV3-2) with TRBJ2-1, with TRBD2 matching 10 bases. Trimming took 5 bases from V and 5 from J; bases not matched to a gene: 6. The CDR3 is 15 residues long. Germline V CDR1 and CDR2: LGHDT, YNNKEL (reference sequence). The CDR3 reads CASSGRLAGHNEQFF. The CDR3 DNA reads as TGTGCCAGCAGCGGGCGACTAGCGGGCCACAATGAGCAGTTCTTC.

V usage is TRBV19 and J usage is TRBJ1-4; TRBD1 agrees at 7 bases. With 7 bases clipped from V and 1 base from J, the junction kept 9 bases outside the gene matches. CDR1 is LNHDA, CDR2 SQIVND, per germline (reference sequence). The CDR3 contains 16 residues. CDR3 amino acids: CASMRTGMVTNEKLFF. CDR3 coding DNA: TGTGCCAGTATGAGGACAGGCATGGTAACTAATGAAAAACTGTTTTTT.

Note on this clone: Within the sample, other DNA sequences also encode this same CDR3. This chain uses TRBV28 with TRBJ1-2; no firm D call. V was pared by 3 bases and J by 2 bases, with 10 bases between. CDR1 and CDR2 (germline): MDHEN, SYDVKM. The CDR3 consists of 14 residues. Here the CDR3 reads CASSLGAYNYGYTF. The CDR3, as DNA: TGTGCCAGCAGTTTGGGAGCTTACAACTATGGCTACACCTTC.